The clone carrying this TCR beta chain was observed a few times. Its antigen is still unknown. The data originate from a study of post-analysis software for immune sequencing data. For the study at large: Secondary progressive, relapsing-remitting and progressive-relapsing multiple sclerosis were among the included disease courses.

Study-wide results and limits: Patients with multiple sclerosis recorded significantly lower normalized Chao1 diversity than controls, the study found. Co-batched samples clustered tightly together by F measure. Patients had higher frequencies than controls of about five TRBV segments, including TRBV5-6, TRBV5-1 and TRBV20-1.

CDR1 is MNHEY and CDR2 is SVGAGI in the germline V gene. The V end lost 2 bases, the J end lost 14 bases, and 13 bases lay between the germline ends. This CDR3 has 13 residues. The library was made from cDNA and included unique molecular identifiers. About 460,000 cDNA molecules were obtained from roughly 1 to 10 million T cells. TCRdb re-called the PCR reads with MiXCR, one entry per CDR3 protein. The profile shows roughly 540,000 distinct CDR3 sequences, about a third of them singletons. This sequence originates from a girl under 18 with multiple sclerosis. The V and J genes are TRBV6-5 and TRBJ1-6; D perhaps matches TRBD1 (5 bases). What was sequenced was blood. CDR3: CASSYGPGRTLHF. The DNA for the CDR3 is TGTGCCAGCAGTTACGGTCCAGGGCGGACCCTCCACTTT.